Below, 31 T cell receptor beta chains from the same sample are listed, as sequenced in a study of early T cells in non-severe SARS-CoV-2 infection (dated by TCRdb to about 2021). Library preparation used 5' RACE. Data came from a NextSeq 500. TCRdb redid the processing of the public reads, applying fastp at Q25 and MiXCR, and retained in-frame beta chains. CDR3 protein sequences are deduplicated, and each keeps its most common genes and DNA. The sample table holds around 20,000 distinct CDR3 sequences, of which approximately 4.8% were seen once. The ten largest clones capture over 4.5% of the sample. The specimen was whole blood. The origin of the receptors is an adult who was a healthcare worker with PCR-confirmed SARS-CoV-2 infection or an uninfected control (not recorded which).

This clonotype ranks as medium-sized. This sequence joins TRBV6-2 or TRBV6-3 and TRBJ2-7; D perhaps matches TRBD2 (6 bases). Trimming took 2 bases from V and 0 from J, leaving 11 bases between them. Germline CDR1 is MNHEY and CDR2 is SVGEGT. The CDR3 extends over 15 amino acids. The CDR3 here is CASSYSRGISYEQYF. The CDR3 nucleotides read TGTGCCAGCAGTTACAGCCGGGGGATCTCCTACGAGCAGTACTTC.

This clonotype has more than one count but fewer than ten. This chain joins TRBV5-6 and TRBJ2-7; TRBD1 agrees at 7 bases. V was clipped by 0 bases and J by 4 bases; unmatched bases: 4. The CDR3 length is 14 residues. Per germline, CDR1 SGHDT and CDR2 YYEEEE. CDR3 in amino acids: CASSLGQGRYEQYF. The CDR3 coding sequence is TGTGCCAGCAGCTTGGGACAGGGTCGGTACGAGCAGTACTTC.

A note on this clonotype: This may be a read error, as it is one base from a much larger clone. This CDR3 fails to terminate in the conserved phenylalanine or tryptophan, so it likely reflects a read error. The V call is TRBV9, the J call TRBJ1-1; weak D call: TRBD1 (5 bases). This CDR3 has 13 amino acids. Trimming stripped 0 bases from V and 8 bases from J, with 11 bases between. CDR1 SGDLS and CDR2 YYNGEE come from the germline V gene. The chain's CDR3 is CASSVGQGKEAFL. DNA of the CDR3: TGTGCCAGCAGCGTAGGGCAGGGCAAAGAAGCTTTCTTA.

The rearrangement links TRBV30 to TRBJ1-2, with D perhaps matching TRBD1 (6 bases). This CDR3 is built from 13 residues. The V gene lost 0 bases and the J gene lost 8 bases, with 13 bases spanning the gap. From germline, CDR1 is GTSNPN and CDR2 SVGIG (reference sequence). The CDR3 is CAWSVLGAVGYTF. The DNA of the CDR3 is TGTGCCTGGAGTGTATTGGGGGCGGTCGGCTACACCTTC. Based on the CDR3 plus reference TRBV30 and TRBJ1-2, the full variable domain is SQTIHQWPATLVQPVGSPLSLECTVEGTSNPNLYWYRQAAGRGLQLLFYSVGIGQISSEVPQNLSASRPQDRQFILSSKKLLLSDSGFYLCAWSVLGAVGYTFGSGTRLTVV.

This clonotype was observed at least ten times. The CDR3: CASSSGQATRAFF. In DNA, the CDR3 is TGTGCCAGCAGCTCGGGACAGGCAACGAGGGCTTTCTTT. The rearrangement uses TRBV5-6 and TRBJ1-1, with 8 bases lining up with TRBD1. Germline V CDR1 and CDR2: SGHDT, YYEEEE. The length of the CDR3 is 13 residues. Unmatched junction bases numbered 9, after V lost 3 bases and J lost 11 bases.

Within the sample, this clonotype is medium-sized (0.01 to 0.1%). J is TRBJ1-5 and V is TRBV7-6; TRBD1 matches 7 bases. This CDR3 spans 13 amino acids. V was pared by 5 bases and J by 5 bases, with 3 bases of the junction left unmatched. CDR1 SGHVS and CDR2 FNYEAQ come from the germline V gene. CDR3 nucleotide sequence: TGTGCCAGCAGCCAAGACAGGGATCAGCCCCAGCATTTT. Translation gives CASSQDRDQPQHF. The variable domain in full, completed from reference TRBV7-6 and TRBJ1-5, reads GAGVSQSPRYKVTKRGQDVALRCDPISGHVSLYWYRQALGQGPEFLTYFNYEAQQDKSGLPNDRFSAERPEGSISTLTIQRTEQRDSAMYRCASSQDRDQPQHFGDGTRLSIL.

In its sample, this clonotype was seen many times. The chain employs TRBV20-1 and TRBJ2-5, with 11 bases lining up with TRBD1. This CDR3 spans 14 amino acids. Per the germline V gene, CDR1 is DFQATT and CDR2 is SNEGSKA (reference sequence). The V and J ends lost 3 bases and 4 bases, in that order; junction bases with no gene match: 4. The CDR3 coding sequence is TGCAGTGCTAGGCGGGACAGGGGGGCAGAGACCCAGTACTTC. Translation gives CSARRDRGAETQYF.

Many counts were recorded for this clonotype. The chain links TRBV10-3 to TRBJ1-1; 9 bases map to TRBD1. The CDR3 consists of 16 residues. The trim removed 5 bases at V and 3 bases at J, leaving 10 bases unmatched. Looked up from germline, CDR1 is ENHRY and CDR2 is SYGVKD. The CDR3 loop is CAISPAGTGSYTEAFF. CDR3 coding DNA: TGTGCCATCAGTCCGGCCGGGACAGGGTCGTACACTGAAGCTTTCTTT.

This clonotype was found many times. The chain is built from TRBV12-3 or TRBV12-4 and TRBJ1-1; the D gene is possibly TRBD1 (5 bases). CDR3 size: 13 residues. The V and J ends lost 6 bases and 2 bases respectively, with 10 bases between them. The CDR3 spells CASRLRENTEAFF. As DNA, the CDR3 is TGTGCCAGCAGACTCAGGGAAAACACTGAAGCTTTCTTT.

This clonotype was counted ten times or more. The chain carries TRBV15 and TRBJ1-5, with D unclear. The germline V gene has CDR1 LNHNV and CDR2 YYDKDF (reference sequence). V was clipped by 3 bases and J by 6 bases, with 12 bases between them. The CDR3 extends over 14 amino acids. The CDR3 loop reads CATSSARHAQPQHF. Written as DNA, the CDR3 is TGTGCCACCAGCAGTGCACGCCACGCTCAGCCCCAGCATTTT.

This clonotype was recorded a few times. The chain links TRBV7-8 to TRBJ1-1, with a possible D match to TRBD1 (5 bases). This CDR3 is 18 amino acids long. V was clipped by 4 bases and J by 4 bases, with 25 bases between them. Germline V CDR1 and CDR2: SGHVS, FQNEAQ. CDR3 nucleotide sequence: TGTGCCAGCAGCTCCCGAGAGGGGACCTTTCTTAGCGGCACTGAAGCTTTCTTT. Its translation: CASSSREGTFLSGTEAFF.

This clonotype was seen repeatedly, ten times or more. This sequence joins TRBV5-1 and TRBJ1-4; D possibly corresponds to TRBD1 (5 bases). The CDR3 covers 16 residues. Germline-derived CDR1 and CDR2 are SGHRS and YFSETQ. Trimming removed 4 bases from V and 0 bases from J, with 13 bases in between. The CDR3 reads CASSAGWGSTNEKLFF. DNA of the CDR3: TGCGCCAGCAGCGCGGGCTGGGGCTCAACTAATGAAAAACTGTTTTTT.

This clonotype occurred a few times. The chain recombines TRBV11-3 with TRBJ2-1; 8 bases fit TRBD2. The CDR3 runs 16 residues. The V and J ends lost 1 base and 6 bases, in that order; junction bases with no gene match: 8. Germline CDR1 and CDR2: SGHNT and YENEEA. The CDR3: CASSLGLASGRNEQFF. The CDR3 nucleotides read TGTGCCAGCAGCTTAGGCTTGGCTAGCGGGCGCAATGAGCAGTTCTTC.

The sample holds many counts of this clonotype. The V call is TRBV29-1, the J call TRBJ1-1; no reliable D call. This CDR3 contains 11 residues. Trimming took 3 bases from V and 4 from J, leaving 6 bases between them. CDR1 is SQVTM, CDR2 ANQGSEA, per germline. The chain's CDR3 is CSVDRGTEAFF. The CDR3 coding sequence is TGCAGCGTTGACCGGGGCACTGAAGCTTTCTTT.

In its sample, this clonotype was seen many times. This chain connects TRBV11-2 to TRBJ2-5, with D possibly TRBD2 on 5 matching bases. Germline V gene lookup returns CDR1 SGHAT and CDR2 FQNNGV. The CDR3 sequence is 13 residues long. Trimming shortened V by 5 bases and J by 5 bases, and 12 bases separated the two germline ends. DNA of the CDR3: TGTGCCAGCAGCCCCGGACTGAAGGAGACCCAGTACTTC. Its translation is CASSPGLKETQYF.

DNA of the CDR3: TGTGCCACCATCCAGTACAATGAGCAGTTCTTC. Translating it yields CATIQYNEQFF. The rearrangement joins TRBV24-1 to TRBJ2-1, with D unclear. Trimming left V 8 bases short and J 4 bases short, with 5 bases between. The CDR3 has 11 amino acids. Per the germline V gene, CDR1 is KGHDR and CDR2 is SFDVKD.

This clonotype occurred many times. The CDR3 spells CASSSDRGGEQFF. The CDR3 DNA reads TGTGCCAGCAGTAGTGACAGGGGGGGTGAGCAGTTCTTC. J is TRBJ2-1 and V is TRBV12-3 or TRBV12-4; TRBD1 matches 9 bases. V lost 5 bases and J lost 9; bases outside the gene matches: 5. This CDR3 comprises 13 residues.

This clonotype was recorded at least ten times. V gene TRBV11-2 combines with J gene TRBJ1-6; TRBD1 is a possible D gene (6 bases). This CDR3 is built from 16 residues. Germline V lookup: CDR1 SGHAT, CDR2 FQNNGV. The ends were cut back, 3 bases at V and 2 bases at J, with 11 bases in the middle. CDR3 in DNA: TGTGCCAGCAGCTTCTCCGCAGGGGCCTATAATTCACCCCTCCACTTT. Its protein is CASSFSAGAYNSPLHF.

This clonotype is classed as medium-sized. The CDR3 region has the DNA TGCAGCGTTCAGACAGGATATGAAGCTTTCTTT. Translation: CSVQTGYEAFF. The chain couples TRBV29-1 to TRBJ1-1; possibly TRBD1 for D (6 bases). The CDR3 length is 11 residues. The V gene's germline CDR1 is SQVTM and CDR2 ANQGSEA. V was cut by 5 bases and J by 7 bases, with 11 bases left in between.

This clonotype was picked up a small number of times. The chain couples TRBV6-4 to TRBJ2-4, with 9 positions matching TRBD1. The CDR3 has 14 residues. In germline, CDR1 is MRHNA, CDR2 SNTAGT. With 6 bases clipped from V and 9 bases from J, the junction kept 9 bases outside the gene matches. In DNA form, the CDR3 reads TGTGCCAGCAGAATCCGGACAGGGGAAAGCATTCAGTACTTC. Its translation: CASRIRTGESIQYF.

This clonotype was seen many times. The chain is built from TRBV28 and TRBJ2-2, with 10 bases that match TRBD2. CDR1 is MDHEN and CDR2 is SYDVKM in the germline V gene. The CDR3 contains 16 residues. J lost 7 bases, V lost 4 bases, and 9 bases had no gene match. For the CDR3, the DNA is TGTGCCAGCAGTTCAACCCTAGCGGGAGTCGTCGGGGAGCTGTTTTTT. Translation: CASSSTLAGVVGELFF.

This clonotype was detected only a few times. CDR3 sequence reads: CASSRATAGPTDTQYF. In nucleotides, the CDR3 is TGTGCCAGCAGCAGAGCCACGGCAGGGCCCACAGATACGCAGTATTTT. The V gene is TRBV7-2, the J gene TRBJ2-3; tentatively, D is TRBD1 (5 bases). This CDR3 has 16 residues. V was clipped by 5 bases and J by 2 bases, with 17 bases between them. The germline V gene has CDR1 SGHTA and CDR2 FQGNSA.

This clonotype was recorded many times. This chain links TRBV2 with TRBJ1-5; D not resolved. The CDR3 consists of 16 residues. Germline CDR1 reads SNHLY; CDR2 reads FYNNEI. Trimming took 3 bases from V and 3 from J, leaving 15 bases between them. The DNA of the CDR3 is TGTGCCAGCAGTGATCTTGCGAATCACCTCAATCAGCCCCAGCATTTT. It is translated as CASSDLANHLNQPQHF.

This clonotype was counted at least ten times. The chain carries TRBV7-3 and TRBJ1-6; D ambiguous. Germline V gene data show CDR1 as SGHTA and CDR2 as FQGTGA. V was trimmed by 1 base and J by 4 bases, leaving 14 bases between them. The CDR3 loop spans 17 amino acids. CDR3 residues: CASSLKRVQPYNSPLHF. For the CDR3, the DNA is TGTGCCAGCAGCTTAAAAAGGGTCCAGCCGTATAATTCACCCCTCCACTTT.

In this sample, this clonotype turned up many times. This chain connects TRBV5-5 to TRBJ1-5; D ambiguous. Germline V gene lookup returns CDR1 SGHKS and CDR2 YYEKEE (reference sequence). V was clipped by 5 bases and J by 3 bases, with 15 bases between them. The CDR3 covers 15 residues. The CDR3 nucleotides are TGTGCCAGCAGTCGCACGAGGGAACACAATCAGCCCCAGCATTTT. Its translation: CASSRTREHNQPQHF. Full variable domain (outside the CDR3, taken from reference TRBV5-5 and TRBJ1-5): DAGVTQSPTHLIKTRGQQVTLRCSPISGHKSVSWYQQVLGQGPQFIFQYYEKEERGRGNFPDRFSARQFPNYSSELNVNALLLGDSALYLCASSRTREHNQPQHFGDGTRLSIL.

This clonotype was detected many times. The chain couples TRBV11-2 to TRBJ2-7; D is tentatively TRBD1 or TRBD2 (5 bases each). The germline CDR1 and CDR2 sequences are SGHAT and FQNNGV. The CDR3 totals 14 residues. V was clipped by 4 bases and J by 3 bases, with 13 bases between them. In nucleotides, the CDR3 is TGTGCCAGCAGCTCGACCCGGGACGGCTACGAGCAGTACTTC. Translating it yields CASSSTRDGYEQYF.

The CDR3 here is CSVRTGDEQYF. In nucleotides, the CDR3 is TGCAGCGTAAGGACAGGGGACGAGCAGTACTTC. The rearrangement joins TRBV29-1 to TRBJ2-7; 9 bases are a match to TRBD1. CDR3 length equals 11 residues. Trimming removed 6 bases from V and 5 bases from J; junction bases left unmatched: 2. Germline V gene lookup returns CDR1 SQVTM and CDR2 ANQGSEA.

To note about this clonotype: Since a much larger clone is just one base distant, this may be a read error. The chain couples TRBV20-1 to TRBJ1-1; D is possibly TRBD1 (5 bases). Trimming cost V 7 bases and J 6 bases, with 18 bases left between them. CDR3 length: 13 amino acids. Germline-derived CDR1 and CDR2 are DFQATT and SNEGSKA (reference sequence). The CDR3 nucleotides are TGCAGTGTTACAATAGGGGAAAACTCTGAAGCTTTCTTT. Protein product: CSVTIGENSEAFF.

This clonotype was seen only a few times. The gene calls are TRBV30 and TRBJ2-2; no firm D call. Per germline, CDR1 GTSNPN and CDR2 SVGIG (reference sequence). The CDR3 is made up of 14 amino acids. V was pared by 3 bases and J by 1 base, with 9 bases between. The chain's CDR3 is CAWRQDMNTGELFF. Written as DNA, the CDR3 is TGTGCCTGGAGGCAAGACATGAACACCGGGGAGCTGTTTTTT.

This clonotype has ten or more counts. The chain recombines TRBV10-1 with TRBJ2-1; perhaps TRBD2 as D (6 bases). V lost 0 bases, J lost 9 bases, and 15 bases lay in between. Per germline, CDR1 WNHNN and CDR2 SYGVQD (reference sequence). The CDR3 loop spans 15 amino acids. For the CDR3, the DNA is TGCGCCAGCAGTGAGTCCTTGGTGGCGGGATTTGAGCAGTTCTTC. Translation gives CASSESLVAGFEQFF.

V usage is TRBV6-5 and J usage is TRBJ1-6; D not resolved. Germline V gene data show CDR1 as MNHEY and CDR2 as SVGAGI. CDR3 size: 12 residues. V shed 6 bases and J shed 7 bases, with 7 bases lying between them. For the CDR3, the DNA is TGTGCCAGCAGAGGGCCGAATTCACCCCTCCACTTT. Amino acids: CASRGPNSPLHF.